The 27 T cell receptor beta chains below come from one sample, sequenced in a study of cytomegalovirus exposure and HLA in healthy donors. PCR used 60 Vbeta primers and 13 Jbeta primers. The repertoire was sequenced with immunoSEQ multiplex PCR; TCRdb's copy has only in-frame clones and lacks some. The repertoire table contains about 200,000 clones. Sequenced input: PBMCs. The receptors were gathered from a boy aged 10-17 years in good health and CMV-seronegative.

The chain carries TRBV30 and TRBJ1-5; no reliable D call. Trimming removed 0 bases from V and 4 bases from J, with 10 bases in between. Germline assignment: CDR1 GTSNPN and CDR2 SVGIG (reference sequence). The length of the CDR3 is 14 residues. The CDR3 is CAWSVRGQNQPQHF. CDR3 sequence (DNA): TGTGCCTGGAGTGTACGAGGTCAAAATCAGCCCCAGCATTTT.

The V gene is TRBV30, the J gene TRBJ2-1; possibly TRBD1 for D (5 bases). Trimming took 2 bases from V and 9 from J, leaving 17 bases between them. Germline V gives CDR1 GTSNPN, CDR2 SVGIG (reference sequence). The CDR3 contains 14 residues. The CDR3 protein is CAWSRVAKGPEQFF. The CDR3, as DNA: TGTGCCTGGAGTAGGGTAGCCAAGGGGCCTGAGCAGTTCTTC.

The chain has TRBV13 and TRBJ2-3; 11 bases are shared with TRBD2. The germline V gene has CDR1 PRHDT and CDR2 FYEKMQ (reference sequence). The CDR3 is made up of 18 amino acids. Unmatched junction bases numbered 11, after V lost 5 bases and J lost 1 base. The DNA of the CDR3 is TGTGCCAGCAGCATACTACTAGCGGGGGATTTCGGCACAGATACGCAGTATTTT. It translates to CASSILLAGDFGTDTQYF.

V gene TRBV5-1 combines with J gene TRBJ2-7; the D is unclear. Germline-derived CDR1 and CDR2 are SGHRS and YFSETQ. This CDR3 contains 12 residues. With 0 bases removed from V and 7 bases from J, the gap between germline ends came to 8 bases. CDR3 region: CASSLDRVEQYF. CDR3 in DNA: TGCGCCAGCAGCTTGGACCGGGTTGAGCAGTACTTC.

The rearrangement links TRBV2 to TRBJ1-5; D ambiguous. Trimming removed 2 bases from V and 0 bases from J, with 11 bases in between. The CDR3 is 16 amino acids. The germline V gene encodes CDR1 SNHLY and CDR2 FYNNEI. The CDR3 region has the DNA TGTGCCAGCAGTGAAATAGGGAGCTATAGCAATCAGCCCCAGCATTTT. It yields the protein CASSEIGSYSNQPQHF.

In nucleotides, the CDR3 is TGTGCCTGGAGGCCAGCTGACAGGCCTAATTCACCCCTCCACTTT. Amino acid sequence: CAWRPADRPNSPLHF. This chain links TRBV30 with TRBJ1-6, with D tentatively TRBD1 (6 bases). V lost 3 bases, J lost 6 bases, and 15 bases lay in between. The germline V gene has CDR1 GTSNPN and CDR2 SVGIG (reference sequence). This CDR3 has 15 residues.

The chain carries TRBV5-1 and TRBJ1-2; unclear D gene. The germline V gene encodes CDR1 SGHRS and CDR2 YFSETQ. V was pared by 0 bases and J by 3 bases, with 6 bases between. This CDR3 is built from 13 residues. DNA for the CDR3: TGCGCCAGCAGCTTGGGGGCATACTATGGCTACACCTTC. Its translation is CASSLGAYYGYTF.

The CDR3, as DNA: TGTGCCAGCAGCTTGGCCGGTGGGGACTGGACCTACGAGCAGTACTTC. It is translated as CASSLAGGDWTYEQYF. V is TRBV5-6 and J is TRBJ2-7, with D perhaps TRBD2 (6 bases). The CDR3 length is 16 residues. The V gene lost 0 bases and the J gene lost 2 bases, with 15 bases spanning the gap. CDR1 is SGHDT, CDR2 YYEEEE, per germline. Complete variable domain (other parts from reference TRBV5-6 and TRBJ2-7): DAGVTQSPTHLIKTRGQQVTLRCSPKSGHDTVSWYQQALGQGPQFIFQYYEEEERQRGNFPDRFSGHQFPNYSSELNVNALLLGDSALYLCASSLAGGDWTYEQYFGPGTRLTVT.

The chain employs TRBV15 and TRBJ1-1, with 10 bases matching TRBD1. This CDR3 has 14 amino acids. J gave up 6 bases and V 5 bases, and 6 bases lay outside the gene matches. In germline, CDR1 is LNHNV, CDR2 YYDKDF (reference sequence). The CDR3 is CATSFGTGAAEAFF. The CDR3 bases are TGTGCCACCAGCTTTGGGACAGGGGCTGCTGAAGCTTTCTTT. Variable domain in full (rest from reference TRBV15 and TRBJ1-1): DAMVIQNPRYQVTQFGKPVTLSCSQTLNHNVMYWYQQKSSQAPKLLFHYYDKDFNNEADTPDNFQSRRPNTSFCFLDIRSPGLGDTAMYLCATSFGTGAAEAFFGQGTRLTVV.

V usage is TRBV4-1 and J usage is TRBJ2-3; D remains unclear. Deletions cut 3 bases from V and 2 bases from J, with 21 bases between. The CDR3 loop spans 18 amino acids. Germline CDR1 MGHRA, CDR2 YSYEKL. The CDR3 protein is CASSQRLRGSIFTDTQYF. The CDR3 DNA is TGCGCCAGCAGCCAGCGCCTTCGAGGATCAATCTTCACAGATACGCAGTATTTT.

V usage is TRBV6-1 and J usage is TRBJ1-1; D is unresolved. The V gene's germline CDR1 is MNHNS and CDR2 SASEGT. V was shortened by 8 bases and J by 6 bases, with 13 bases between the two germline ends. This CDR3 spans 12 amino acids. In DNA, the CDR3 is TGTGCCAGCTCTTTTGGCGGGGCTGAAGCTTTCTTT. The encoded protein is CASSFGGAEAFF.

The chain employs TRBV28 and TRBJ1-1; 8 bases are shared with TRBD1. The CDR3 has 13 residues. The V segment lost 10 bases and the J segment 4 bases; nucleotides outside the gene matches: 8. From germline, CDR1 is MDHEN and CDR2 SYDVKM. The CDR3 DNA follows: TGTGCCACCAAAACCACAGGGGGCACTGAAGCTTTCTTT. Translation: CATKTTGGTEAFF.

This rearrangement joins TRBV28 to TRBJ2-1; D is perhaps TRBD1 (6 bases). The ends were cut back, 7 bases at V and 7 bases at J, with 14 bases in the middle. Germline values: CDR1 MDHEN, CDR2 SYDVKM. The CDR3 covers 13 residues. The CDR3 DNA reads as TGTGCCAGCATGCCCCTGGGGGCGAATGAGCAGTTCTTC. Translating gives CASMPLGANEQFF.

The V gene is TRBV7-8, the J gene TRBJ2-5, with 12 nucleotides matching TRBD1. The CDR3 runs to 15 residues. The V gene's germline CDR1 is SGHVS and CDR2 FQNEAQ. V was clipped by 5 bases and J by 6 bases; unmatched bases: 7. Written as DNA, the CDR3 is TGTGCCAGCAGCCGCGCGGGACAGGGGGCGAAGACCCAGTACTTC. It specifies CASSRAGQGAKTQYF.

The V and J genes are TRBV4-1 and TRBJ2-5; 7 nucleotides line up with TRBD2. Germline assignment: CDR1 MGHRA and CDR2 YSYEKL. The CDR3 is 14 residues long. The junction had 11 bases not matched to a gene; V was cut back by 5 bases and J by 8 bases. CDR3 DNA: TGCGCCAGCAGCACCGGGACGCCGGGGGGTACCCAGTACTTC. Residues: CASSTGTPGGTQYF.

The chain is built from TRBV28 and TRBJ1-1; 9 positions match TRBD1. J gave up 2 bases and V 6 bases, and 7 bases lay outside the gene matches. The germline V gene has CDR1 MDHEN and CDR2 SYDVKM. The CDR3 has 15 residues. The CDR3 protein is CASRTTGGVNTEAFF. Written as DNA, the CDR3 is TGTGCCAGCAGGACCACAGGGGGCGTAAACACTGAAGCTTTCTTT.

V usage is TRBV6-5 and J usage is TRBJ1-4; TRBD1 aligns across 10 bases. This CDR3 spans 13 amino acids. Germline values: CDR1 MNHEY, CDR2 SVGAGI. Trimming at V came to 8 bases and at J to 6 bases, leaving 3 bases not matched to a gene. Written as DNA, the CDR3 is TGTGCCAGCCTCGACAGGGGGCATGAAAAACTGTTTTTT. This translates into CASLDRGHEKLFF.

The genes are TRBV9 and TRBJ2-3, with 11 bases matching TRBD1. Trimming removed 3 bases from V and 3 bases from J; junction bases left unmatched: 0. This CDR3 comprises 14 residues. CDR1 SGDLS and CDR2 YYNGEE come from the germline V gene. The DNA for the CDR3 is TGTGCCAGCAGCGGGGACAGGGGGACAGATACGCAGTATTTT. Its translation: CASSGDRGTDTQYF. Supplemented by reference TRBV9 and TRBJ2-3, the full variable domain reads DSGVTQTPKHLITATGQRVTLRCSPRSGDLSVYWYQQSLDQGLQFLIQYYNGEERAKGNILERFSAQQFPDLHSELNLSSLELGDSALYFCASSGDRGTDTQYFGPGTRLTVL.

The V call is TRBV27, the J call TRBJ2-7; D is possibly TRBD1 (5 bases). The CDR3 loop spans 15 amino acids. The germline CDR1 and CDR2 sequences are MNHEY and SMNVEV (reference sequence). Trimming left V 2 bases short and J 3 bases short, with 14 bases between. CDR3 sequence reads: CASSLEPGPIYEQYF. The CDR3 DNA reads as TGTGCCAGCAGTTTAGAGCCAGGGCCTATCTACGAGCAGTACTTC.

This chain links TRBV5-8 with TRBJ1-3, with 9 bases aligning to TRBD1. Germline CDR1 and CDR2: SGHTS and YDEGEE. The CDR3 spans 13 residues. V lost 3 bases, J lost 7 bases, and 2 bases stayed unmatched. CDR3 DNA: TGTGCCAGCAGCTGGGGGACAGGGAACACCATATATTTT. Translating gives CASSWGTGNTIYF.

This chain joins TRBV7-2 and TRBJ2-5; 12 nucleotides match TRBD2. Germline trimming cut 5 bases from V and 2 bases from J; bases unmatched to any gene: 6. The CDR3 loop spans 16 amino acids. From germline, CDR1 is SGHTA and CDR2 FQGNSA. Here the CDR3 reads CASSHGLAGSQETQYF. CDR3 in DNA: TGTGCCAGCAGCCATGGACTAGCGGGGTCACAAGAGACCCAGTACTTC.

DNA for the CDR3: TGTGCCAGCAGCTTAGTTCCGACAGGCTCAGATACGCAGTATTTT. Translating gives CASSLVPTGSDTQYF. The chain joins TRBV7-6 to TRBJ2-3; tentative D call: TRBD1 (6 bases). Germline lookup yields CDR1 SGHVS and CDR2 FNYEAQ. V dropped 1 base and J dropped 4 bases, with 12 bases sitting between them. This CDR3 has 15 amino acids.

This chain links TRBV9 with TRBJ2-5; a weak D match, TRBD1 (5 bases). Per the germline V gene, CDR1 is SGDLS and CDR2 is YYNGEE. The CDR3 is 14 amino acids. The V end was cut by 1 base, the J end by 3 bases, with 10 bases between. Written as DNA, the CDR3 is TGTGCCAGCAGCGTACAGGGTTCGGAAGAGACCCAGTACTTC. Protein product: CASSVQGSEETQYF.

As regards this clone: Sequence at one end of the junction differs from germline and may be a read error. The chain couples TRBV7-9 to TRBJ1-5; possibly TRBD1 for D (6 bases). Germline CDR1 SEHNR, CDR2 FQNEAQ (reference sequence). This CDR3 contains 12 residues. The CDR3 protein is CASSLDNRERFF. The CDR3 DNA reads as TGTGCCAGCAGCTTAGACAACAGGGAGAGGTTCTTT.

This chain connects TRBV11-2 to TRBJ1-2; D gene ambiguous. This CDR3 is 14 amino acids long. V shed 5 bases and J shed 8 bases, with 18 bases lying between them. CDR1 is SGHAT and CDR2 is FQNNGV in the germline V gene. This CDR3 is CASSHVERGWGYTF. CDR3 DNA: TGTGCCAGCAGCCACGTCGAACGAGGCTGGGGCTACACCTTC.

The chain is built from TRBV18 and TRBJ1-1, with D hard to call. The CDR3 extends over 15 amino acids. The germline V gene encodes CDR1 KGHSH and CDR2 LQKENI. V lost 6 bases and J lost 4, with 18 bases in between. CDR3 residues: CASSLRGGGTTEAFF. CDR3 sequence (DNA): TGTGCCAGCTCCCTGCGGGGTGGAGGAACCACTGAAGCTTTCTTT.

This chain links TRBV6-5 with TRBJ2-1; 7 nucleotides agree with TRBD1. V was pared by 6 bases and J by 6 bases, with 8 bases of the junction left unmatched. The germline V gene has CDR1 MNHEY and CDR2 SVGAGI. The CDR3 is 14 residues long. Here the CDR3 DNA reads TGTGCCAGCAGCCTACAGGGGAATGGCAATGAGCAGTTCTTC. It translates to CASSLQGNGNEQFF.